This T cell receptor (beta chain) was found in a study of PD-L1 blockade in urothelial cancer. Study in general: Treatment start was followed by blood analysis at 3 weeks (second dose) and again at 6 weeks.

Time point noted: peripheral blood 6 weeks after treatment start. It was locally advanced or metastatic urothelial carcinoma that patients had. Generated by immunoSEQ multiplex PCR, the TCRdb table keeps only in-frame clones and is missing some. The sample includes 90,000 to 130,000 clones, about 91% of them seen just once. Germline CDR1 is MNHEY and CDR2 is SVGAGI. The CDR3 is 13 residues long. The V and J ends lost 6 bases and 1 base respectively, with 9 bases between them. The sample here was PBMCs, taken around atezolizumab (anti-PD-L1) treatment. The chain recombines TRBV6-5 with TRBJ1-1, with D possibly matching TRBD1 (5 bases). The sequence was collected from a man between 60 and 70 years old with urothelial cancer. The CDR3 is CASRLTGNTEAFF. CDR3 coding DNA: TGTGCCAGCAGACTTACAGGGAACACTGAAGCTTTCTTT.